Listed below are T cell receptor beta chains from one sample, sequenced in a study of identical twins. TCRdb processed the 5' RACE reads anew with MiXCR; each CDR3 protein has one entry. The sample yields about 100,000 distinct CDR3 sequences, less than 6.5% seen once. The sequenced sample consisted of memory T cells sorted from blood. Source of these receptors: a woman between 45 and 60 years old in good health. Each CDR3 is given with its conserved first and last residue. The order of the fields is V gene, J gene, clone size, D gene, CDR3 protein, CDR3 DNA. A D gene is named only where the DNA matches it firmly. Only part of the rows carry a size: once, few, many, or a class if the clone is expanded.

V: TRBV10-2
J: TRBJ2-1
size: many
D: TRBD2
CDR3: CASIPGTSGSYEQFF
DNA: TGCGCCAGCATTCCCGGGACTAGCGGATCCTATGAGCAGTTCTTC

V: TRBV28
J: TRBJ1-4
size: many
D: -
CDR3: CASSPLRGVSFF
DNA: TGTGCCAGCAGCCCTCTGAGGGGGGTATCGTTTTTT

V: TRBV12-3/TRBV12-4
J: TRBJ2-7
size: many
D: -
CDR3: CASSSSQEGAWEQYF
DNA: TGTGCCAGCAGTTCCTCCCAGGAGGGGGCTTGGGAGCAGTACTTC

V: TRBV4-1
J: TRBJ1-2
size: many
D: -
CDR3: CASSQVLGGYTF
DNA: TGCGCCAGCAGCCAAGTCCTGGGAGGCTACACCTTC

V: TRBV20-1
J: TRBJ1-6
size: -
D: TRBD1
CDR3: CSARAPGQEGSPLHF
DNA: TGCAGTGCTAGAGCCCCAGGACAGGAGGGTTCACCCCTCCACTTT

V: TRBV19
J: TRBJ1-1
size: few
D: -
CDR3: CASNGQRNTEAFF
DNA: TGTGCCAGTAACGGACAGAGGAACACTGAAGCTTTCTTT

V: TRBV24-1
J: TRBJ2-5
size: many
D: TRBD1
CDR3: CATSEPTQQGVRETQYF
DNA: TGTGCCACCAGTGAGCCTACCCAACAGGGGGTGCGAGAGACCCAGTACTTC

V: TRBV9
J: TRBJ1-2
size: many
D: -
CDR3: CASSVAAQGQSGYTF
DNA: TGTGCCAGCAGCGTAGCGGCACAGGGCCAGAGTGGCTACACCTTC

V: TRBV13
J: TRBJ2-2
size: many
D: -
CDR3: CASSLRNTGELFF
DNA: TGTGCCAGCAGCCTCAGGAACACCGGGGAGCTGTTTTTT

V: TRBV29-1
J: TRBJ2-2
size: -
D: TRBD1
CDR3: CSVGQGKTGELFF
DNA: TGCAGCGTTGGACAGGGGAAGACCGGGGAGCTGTTTTTT

V: TRBV27
J: TRBJ2-5
size: few
D: -
CDR3: CASSPDRPTGTQYF
DNA: TGTGCCAGCAGTCCGGACAGACCCACGGGGACCCAGTACTTC

V: TRBV6-2/TRBV6-3
J: TRBJ2-2
size: -
D: TRBD1
CDR3: CASSYPPGQGVVAGELFF
DNA: TGTGCCAGCAGTTACCCTCCGGGACAGGGAGTTGTGGCCGGGGAGCTGTTTTTT

V: TRBV24-1
J: TRBJ2-3
size: many
D: -
CDR3: CATSRGDGDTQYF
DNA: TGTGCCACCAGTCGAGGGGACGGCGATACGCAGTATTTT

V: TRBV5-1
J: TRBJ1-4
size: many
D: -
CDR3: CASSLGQQLFF
DNA: TGCGCCAGCAGCTTGGGGCAGCAGCTGTTTTTT

V: TRBV29-1
J: TRBJ1-1
size: few
D: TRBD1
CDR3: CSVDGTGAFYTEAFF
DNA: TGCAGCGTTGACGGGACAGGGGCCTTTTACACTGAAGCTTTCTTT

V: TRBV20-1
J: TRBJ2-5
size: -
D: -
CDR3: CSAPLRMGEETQYF
DNA: TGCAGTGCTCCGCTAAGGATGGGGGAGGAGACCCAGTACTTC

V: TRBV15
J: TRBJ1-1
size: many
D: TRBD1
CDR3: CATSKEQGARTEAFF
DNA: TGTGCCACCAGCAAAGAGCAGGGGGCGAGGACTGAAGCTTTCTTT